This T cell receptor beta chain is drawn from a study of blood T cell repertoires in COVID-19. Looking at the study overall: T cells, B-cell-depleted T cells, or PBMCs provided the cDNA or gDNA that served as material.

The protocol was immunoSEQ multiplex PCR, while the TCRdb copy is restricted to in-frame clones and leaves out a portion. Of some 28,000 clones listed, approximately 84% are singletons. Germline CDR1 reads LNHNV; CDR2 reads YYDKDF (reference sequence). Trimming removed 5 bases from V and 2 bases from J; junction bases left unmatched: 10. CDR3 size: 18 residues. The sequencing input was peripheral blood. The V gene is TRBV15, the J gene TRBJ2-6; 9 nucleotides agree with TRBD1. The TCR originated in a man between 65 and 85 years old with active COVID-19. This CDR3 is CATSPKGQGWAGANVLTF. In nucleotides, the CDR3 is TGTGCCACCAGCCCTAAAGGACAGGGGTGGGCTGGGGCCAACGTCCTGACTTTC.